The 5 T cell receptor beta chains presented below share a single source sample, sequenced in a study of T cells in women clearing cervical HPV infection. Sequencing was performed with immunoSEQ multiplex PCR; in TCRdb, only in-frame clones are kept and a portion is missing. The sample includes roughly 38,000 clones. Input material: blood buffy coat. These TCRs come from a woman aged 18 to 75 with a cervical HPV16 infection that either progressed to CIN3+ or cleared (not recorded which).

Turning to this clone: The read stops 3 residues short of the end of the CDR3; the missing end is completed from the germline J gene. J is TRBJ1-2 and V is TRBV19; the D gene is possibly TRBD1 (5 bases). V lost 3 bases, J lost 7 bases, and 18 bases lay in between. The CDR3 is made up of 15 amino acids. CDR1 is LNHDA and CDR2 is SQIVND in the germline V gene (reference sequence). CDR3 region: CASSMGQGAASGYTF. CDR3 DNA, as far as it was read: TGTGCCAGTAGTATGGGCCAGGGAGCCGCCTCTGGC.

About this clone itself: The sequence runs out 3 residues before the end of the CDR3; the remainder is reconstructed from the germline J gene. The chain employs TRBV6-1 and TRBJ2-2, with D possibly TRBD2 on 6 matching bases. Deletions cut 2 bases from V and 2 bases from J, with 9 bases between. The CDR3 extends over 15 amino acids. Germline CDR1 reads MNHNS; CDR2 reads SASEGT. CDR3 region: CASSEWRGNTGELFF. The part of the CDR3 DNA that was read is TGTGCCAGCAGTGAATGGCGGGGAAACACCGGGGAG.

Comment on this clone: The read terminates 3 residues before the CDR3 end, so the remaining end is supplied by the germline J gene. The chain recombines TRBV5-5 with TRBJ2-7; D uncertain. The CDR3 has 13 amino acids. CDR1 and CDR2 (germline): SGHKS, YYEKEE (reference sequence). V was trimmed by 0 bases and J by 6 bases, leaving 10 bases between them. Here the CDR3 reads CASSLDYSLEQYF. Incomplete CDR3 DNA: TGTGCCAGCAGCTTGGACTATTCCCTCGAG.

Concerning this clone: The read finishes 3 residues shy of the CDR3 end, and the germline J gene is used to complete it. The chain is built from TRBV30 and TRBJ2-5; D unclear. From germline, CDR1 is GTSNPN and CDR2 SVGIG (reference sequence). This CDR3 contains 11 residues. Trimming cost V 3 bases and J 2 bases, with 4 bases left between them. CDR3 amino acids: CAWSGQETQYF. The CDR3 DNA, read in part, is TGTGCCTGGAGCGGTCAAGAGACC.

Turning to this clone: The read ends 3 residues shy of where the CDR3 ends; the end is completed using the germline J gene. The chain is built from TRBV5-4 and TRBJ2-1, with 11 bases aligning to TRBD2. The CDR3 is 15 amino acids. Per the germline V gene, CDR1 is SGHNT and CDR2 is YYREEE (reference sequence). V was clipped by 0 bases and J by 9 bases; unmatched bases: 5. CDR3 DNA (partial): TGTGCCAGCAGCTTGGTTAGGCTAGCGGGAGGTGAG. Translation gives CASSLVRLAGGE. The complete CDR3 sequence is CASSLVRLAGGEQFF.